This T cell receptor beta chain was found in a study of CD4+ T cells in melanoma. Regarding the study as a whole: Reportedly, melanoma neoantigen-specific CD4+ T cells showed varied differentiation states. CD8+ T cell, macrophage and B cell function reportedly correlated with neoantigen-specific CD4+ T cells.

This CDR3 spans 14 amino acids. Germline V CDR1 and CDR2: SGHKS, YYEKEE (reference sequence). Trimming cost V 3 bases and J 10 bases, with 17 bases left between them. This clone was observed a single time. Its antigen is undetermined. Clones were sequenced by immunoSEQ multiplex PCR, and TCRdb holds only the in-frame ones, with some missing. This table has some 10,000 clones, less than 75% appearing once. This receptor was obtained from a human donor with melanoma. This chain joins TRBV5-5 and TRBJ2-1; D is perhaps TRBD2 (6 bases). Material: cells from a culture (not recorded whether cultured in vitro). CDR3 region: CASSSTGGAREQFF. CDR3 nucleotides: TGTGCCAGCAGCTCGACTGGCGGGGCTAGGGAGCAGTTCTTC.